This passage covers 28 T cell receptor beta chains from one sample sequenced in a study of shared clonotypes between healthy human individuals (dated by TCRdb to the early 2020s). For the CD8 naive samples, CD45RO-negative cells were positively selected for CCR7, yielding a CD45RA+CCR7+ population from which TemRA cells were excluded. Library construction relied on the immunoSEQ multiplex PCR assay. The clones in this table, taken by TCRdb from immuneACCESS, are in-frame only. Not every clone is retained; where verified, under half of the shortfall comes from an unresolved V gene, and the cause of the rest is unknown. Recorded for this sample are about 820,000 clones; 92% of them occurred a single time. About 24% of the sample comes from the top ten. Sequencing was carried out using naive CD8+ T cells sorted from blood. The sample's cell subset or site label, decoded: CD45RA+CCR7+. Receptors were obtained from a man aged 25-45 years in good health.

J is TRBJ2-3 and V is TRBV6-5; TRBD1 or TRBD2 may be the D gene (6 bases each). The germline V gene encodes CDR1 MNHEY and CDR2 SVGAGI. V lost 6 bases to trimming and J lost 6 bases, with 13 bases between them. This CDR3 region has 13 residues. In DNA form, the CDR3 reads TGTGCCAGCAGCCGAGGGGGGTATGATACGCAGTATTTT. It is translated as CASSRGGYDTQYF.

This clone has a single count. This sample includes further DNA sequences coding for the same CDR3. The chain has TRBV7-2 and TRBJ2-3; the match to TRBD2 covers 10 bases. This CDR3 has 15 residues. CDR1 is SGHTA, CDR2 FQGNSA, per germline. The trim removed 3 bases at V and 1 base at J, leaving 1 base unmatched. CDR3 sequence reads: CASSFGLAGTDTQYF. CDR3 coding DNA: TGTGCCAGCAGCTTCGGACTAGCGGGCACAGATACGCAGTATTTT.

The chain has TRBV11-2 and TRBJ2-1; weak D call: TRBD2 (5 bases). CDR3 length: 15 amino acids. Germline V gives CDR1 SGHAT, CDR2 FQNNGV. The V end was cut by 3 bases, the J end by 4 bases, with 13 bases between. The DNA for the CDR3 is TGTGCCAGCAGCTTCCCCGCGGGTGAGTACAATGAGCAGTTCTTC. Its translation is CASSFPAGEYNEQFF.

The V gene is TRBV7-9, the J gene TRBJ2-5, with 11 bases aligning to TRBD1. J was trimmed by 0 bases and V by 6 bases; bases with no gene match: 6. This CDR3 contains 16 residues. Germline CDR1 is SEHNR and CDR2 is FQNEAQ (reference sequence). The CDR3 region is CASSNRDRGDQETQYF. The DNA of the CDR3 is TGTGCCAGCAGTAACCGGGACAGGGGGGACCAAGAGACCCAGTACTTC.

The rearrangement uses TRBV7-9 and TRBJ2-7, with D perhaps matching TRBD1 (6 bases). The V gene lost 5 bases and the J gene lost 5 bases, with 16 bases spanning the gap. There are 14 residues in the CDR3. Germline CDR1 SEHNR, CDR2 FQNEAQ (reference sequence). For the CDR3, the DNA is TGTGCCAGCAGCCTCACAGGGTTCAACGACGAGCAGTACTTC. Protein product: CASSLTGFNDEQYF.

To note about this clone: A read error is likely here: a far larger clone is one base away. The same CDR3 arises from other DNA sequences in this sample as well. The chain links TRBV27 to TRBJ2-7; the match to TRBD1 covers 11 bases. Trimming took 5 bases from V and 4 from J; bases not matched to a gene: 4. The CDR3 totals 14 residues. Germline loops: CDR1 MNHEY, CDR2 SMNVEV (reference sequence). CDR3 DNA sequence: TGTGCCAGCAGTCCCGGGACAGGGGGTTACGAGCAGTACTTC. Amino acids: CASSPGTGGYEQYF.

This clone came up a few times. CDR3 sequence: CASSPEVGSNQPQHF. The CDR3 DNA reads TGTGCCAGCAGCCCCGAGGTGGGTAGCAATCAGCCCCAGCATTTT. This chain uses TRBV7-8 with TRBJ1-5, with D unresolved. Trimming took off 5 bases at V and 0 bases at J, with 11 bases between the two ends. This CDR3 region has 15 residues. Germline loops: CDR1 SGHVS, CDR2 FQNEAQ.

The chain combines TRBV9 with TRBJ2-7; D is possibly TRBD1 (7 bases). Germline V lookup: CDR1 SGDLS, CDR2 YYNGEE. The length of the CDR3 is 14 residues. V was trimmed by 4 bases and J by 3 bases, leaving 14 bases between them. CDR3 region: CASSPGGRDYEQYF. CDR3 bases: TGTGCCAGCAGCCCAGGGGGGCGAGACTACGAGCAGTACTTC.

V gene TRBV7-9 combines with J gene TRBJ2-2; 11 bases match TRBD2. CDR1 and CDR2 from the germline V gene are SEHNR and FQNEAQ (reference sequence). The V and J ends lost 4 bases and 2 bases, in that order; junction bases with no gene match: 9. CDR3 length: 18 amino acids. The CDR3 is CASSSRDSGRDNTGELFF. Here the CDR3 DNA reads TGTGCCAGCAGCTCCCGGGATAGCGGGAGGGATAACACCGGGGAGCTGTTTTTT.

This sequence joins TRBV15 and TRBJ2-3; a weak D match, TRBD1 (6 bases). Trimming removed 1 base from V and 2 bases from J, with 13 bases in between. This CDR3 region has 16 residues. Germline V gives CDR1 LNHNV, CDR2 YYDKDF (reference sequence). CDR3 in amino acids: CATSRGGQGITDTQYF. In DNA form, the CDR3 reads TGTGCCACCAGCAGAGGTGGCCAGGGGATCACAGATACGCAGTATTTT.

The V and J genes are TRBV28 and TRBJ2-7; D is undetermined. V was shortened by 3 bases and J by 1 base, with 7 bases between the two germline ends. CDR1 MDHEN and CDR2 SYDVKM come from the germline V gene. The CDR3 length is 13 residues. The CDR3 loop reads CASSLHLSYEQYF. In DNA form, the CDR3 reads TGTGCCAGCAGTTTGCACTTATCCTACGAGCAGTACTTC.

For this clone: Other nucleotide sequences from this sample produce the same CDR3. The V gene is TRBV9, the J gene TRBJ2-3; D is ambiguous. The CDR3 is made up of 13 amino acids. Germline lookup yields CDR1 SGDLS and CDR2 YYNGEE. The V gene lost 1 base and the J gene lost 0 bases, with 3 bases spanning the gap. CDR3 loop: CASSVLSTDTQYF. The CDR3 coding sequence is TGTGCCAGCAGCGTACTCAGCACAGATACGCAGTATTTT. Together with reference TRBV9 and TRBJ2-3, the CDR3 gives the full variable domain: DSGVTQTPKHLITATGQRVTLRCSPRSGDLSVYWYQQSLDQGLQFLIQYYNGEERAKGNILERFSAQQFPDLHSELNLSSLELGDSALYFCASSVLSTDTQYFGPGTRLTVL.

This chain joins TRBV27 and TRBJ2-7, with TRBD1 matching over 10 bases. The ends lost 6 bases at V and 5 bases at J; junction bases unmatched: 7. The CDR3 contains 14 residues. The germline V gene has CDR1 MNHEY and CDR2 SMNVEV (reference sequence). The CDR3 DNA reads TGTGCCAGCAGCGGACCTGGGACAGGGGACGAGCAGTACTTC. It is translated as CASSGPGTGDEQYF.

The genes are TRBV5-4 and TRBJ1-2, with no clear D. V was pared by 7 bases and J by 1 base, with 8 bases between. CDR1 and CDR2 from the germline V gene are SGHNT and YYREEE (reference sequence). This CDR3 region has 12 residues. The CDR3 DNA sequence: TGTGCCAGCGGGTCGGGTAACTATGGCTACACCTTC. It yields the protein CASGSGNYGYTF. The full variable domain, completed using reference TRBV5-4 and TRBJ1-2, is ETGVTQSPTHLIKTRGQQVTLRCSSQSGHNTVSWYQQALGQGPQFIFQYYREEENGRGNFPPRFSGLQFPNYSSELNVNALELDDSALYLCASGSGNYGYTFGSGTRLTVV.

The chain couples TRBV4-1 to TRBJ1-3; possible D gene TRBD1, 6 bases. CDR3 length: 17 amino acids. V shed 4 bases and J shed 0 bases, with 16 bases lying between them. Germline V gives CDR1 MGHRA, CDR2 YSYEKL. CDR3 region: CASSPFSTGSSGNTIYF. As DNA, the CDR3 is TGCGCCAGCAGCCCGTTTTCGACAGGCTCCTCTGGAAACACCATATATTTT.

The chain links TRBV19 to TRBJ2-1; the D gene could be TRBD1 or TRBD2 (6 bases each). The CDR3 is made up of 17 amino acids. Trimming cost V 0 bases and J 4 bases, with 16 bases left between them. Looked up from germline, CDR1 is LNHDA and CDR2 is SQIVND (reference sequence). Written as DNA, the CDR3 is TGTGCCAGTAGTATAGATTCTCTCAGGGGACTTTACAATGAGCAGTTCTTC. Translated, it gives CASSIDSLRGLYNEQFF. Together with reference TRBV19 and TRBJ2-1, the CDR3 gives the full variable domain: DGGITQSPKYLFRKEGQNVTLSCEQNLNHDAMYWYRQDPGQGLRLIYYSQIVNDFQKGDIAEGYSVSREKKESFPLTVTSAQKNPTAFYLCASSIDSLRGLYNEQFFGPGTRLTVL.

V gene TRBV2 combines with J gene TRBJ2-1, with TRBD2 matching over 7 bases. CDR1 is SNHLY, CDR2 FYNNEI, per germline. The junction had 10 bases not matched to a gene; V was cut back by 5 bases and J by 3 bases. This CDR3 spans 16 amino acids. CDR3 nucleotides: TGTGCCAGCAGTACTGTTACTAGCGACAACTACAATGAGCAGTTCTTC. Translating it yields CASSTVTSDNYNEQFF.

V and J are TRBV4-1 and TRBJ2-7, with D uncertain. The CDR3 is made up of 14 amino acids. Germline lookup yields CDR1 MGHRA and CDR2 YSYEKL. V dropped 1 base and J dropped 1 base, with 8 bases sitting between them. As DNA, the CDR3 is TGCGCCAGCAGCCAAGGTGGGGAATCCTACGAGCAGTACTTC. Translating it yields CASSQGGESYEQYF.

The chain is built from TRBV5-1 and TRBJ1-1, with a possible D match to TRBD1 (5 bases). Germline CDR1 and CDR2: SGHRS and YFSETQ. CDR3 length equals 15 residues. Trimming shortened V by 2 bases and J by 5 bases, and 16 bases separated the two germline ends. In nucleotides, the CDR3 is TGCGCCAGCAGCTTTCAGGGTTGGTCACAGACTGAAGCTTTCTTT. Residues: CASSFQGWSQTEAFF.

This clone showed up just once. The V gene is TRBV27, the J gene TRBJ2-7; TRBD1 aligns across 7 bases. V lost 5 bases, J lost 3 bases, and 7 bases stayed unmatched. This CDR3 has 14 amino acids. Germline loops: CDR1 MNHEY, CDR2 SMNVEV (reference sequence). CDR3 region: CASSPLTGVYEQYF. CDR3 DNA: TGTGCCAGCAGTCCACTTACAGGGGTCTACGAGCAGTACTTC.

The gene calls are TRBV10-2 and TRBJ1-5; D gene uncertain. The germline CDR1 and CDR2 sequences are WSHSY and SAAADI. The germline V and J ends were trimmed by 7 bases and 0 bases, with 13 bases remaining between them. The CDR3 loop spans 15 amino acids. The CDR3 region has the DNA TGCGCCAGCATTCCGGACGCCTATAGCAATCAGCCCCAGCATTTT. The encoded protein is CASIPDAYSNQPQHF.

The rearrangement links TRBV15 to TRBJ2-1; 7 bases agree with TRBD1. Germline V gives CDR1 LNHNV, CDR2 YYDKDF (reference sequence). The trim removed 7 bases at V and 0 bases at J, leaving 6 bases unmatched. The CDR3 has 15 residues. CDR3 sequence: CATTTGDLSYNEQFF. CDR3 DNA: TGTGCCACCACTACAGGGGACCTCTCCTACAATGAGCAGTTCTTC.

V gene TRBV27 combines with J gene TRBJ1-1; D call uncertain. Per the germline V gene, CDR1 is MNHEY and CDR2 is SMNVEV (reference sequence). Between the trimmed V and J ends, which lost 8 bases and 0 bases, there was a span of 13 bases. CDR3 size: 14 residues. The CDR3 bases are TGTGCCAGCTGGCCGGCGAGGCTGAACACTGAAGCTTTCTTT. Protein: CASWPARLNTEAFF.

The rearrangement uses TRBV5-1 and TRBJ2-7; D uncertain. This CDR3 contains 14 residues. Trimming shortened V by 5 bases and J by 1 base, and 13 bases separated the two germline ends. The germline V gene has CDR1 SGHRS and CDR2 YFSETQ. In DNA form, the CDR3 reads TGCGCCAGCAGGGATGGGTTGAGTTCCTACGAGCAGTACTTC. Translation gives CASRDGLSSYEQYF.

The V call is TRBV7-2, the J call TRBJ2-7; D unclear. The CDR3 totals 12 residues. Trimming took off 4 bases at V and 3 bases at J, with 7 bases between the two ends. Germline lookup yields CDR1 SGHTA and CDR2 FQGNSA. The CDR3 DNA sequence: TGTGCCAGCAGCTCCGACAACTACGAGCAGTACTTC. Its protein is CASSSDNYEQYF.

The V call is TRBV7-8, the J call TRBJ2-5, with 7 bases lining up with TRBD1. This CDR3 is built from 17 residues. Looked up from germline, CDR1 is SGHVS and CDR2 is FQNEAQ. Trimming at V came to 4 bases and at J to 1 base, leaving 12 bases not matched to a gene. The CDR3 DNA reads as TGTGCCAGCAGCTCCCTCTTCGGACAGGAGGCCCAAGAGACCCAGTACTTC. This codes for CASSSLFGQEAQETQYF.

The chain joins TRBV5-8 to TRBJ1-5; D is unclear. The CDR3 runs to 12 residues. Germline loops: CDR1 SGHTS, CDR2 YDEGEE. Trimming took off 4 bases at V and 7 bases at J, with 9 bases between the two ends. The CDR3 reads CASSPGGQPQHF. CDR3 coding DNA: TGTGCCAGCAGCCCGGGAGGCCAGCCCCAGCATTTT.

The V gene is TRBV6-6, the J gene TRBJ2-1; D remains unclear. Per germline, CDR1 MNHNY and CDR2 SVGAGI (reference sequence). Trimming removed 6 bases at V and 0 bases at J, with 12 bases between. The CDR3 loop spans 15 amino acids. The CDR3 DNA reads TGTGCCAGCAGAAGAGCTATTAGCTCCTACAATGAGCAGTTCTTC. Protein product: CASRRAISSYNEQFF.